One and the same sample provided the 3 T cell receptor beta chains below, sequenced in a study of CD4 T cells in relation to SARS-CoV-2 and coronaviruses. Antigen specificity for these receptors is unknown. Produced via immunoSEQ multiplex PCR; TCRdb's table is partial and in-frame only. The data hold about 36,000 clones, with more than 65% observed a single time. Sequenced material: memory CD4+ T cells from PBMCs, cultured in vitro. These receptors were taken from an adult with COVID-19.

The rearrangement uses TRBV5-1 and TRBJ2-1; D unresolved. The CDR3 length is 14 residues. V was pared by 0 bases and J by 4 bases, with 8 bases between. Looked up from germline, CDR1 is SGHRS and CDR2 is YFSETQ. The CDR3 reads CASSLGVRYNEQFF. DNA for the CDR3: TGCGCCAGCAGCTTGGGCGTGCGGTACAATGAGCAGTTCTTC.

The chain couples TRBV5-6 to TRBJ2-1; no reliable D call. Germline values: CDR1 SGHDT, CDR2 YYEEEE. V was clipped by 0 bases and J by 2 bases, with 9 bases between them. CDR3 length: 15 residues. CDR3 in DNA: TGTGCCAGCAGCTTGGGCCGAAGCACCTACAATGAGCAGTTCTTC. It encodes CASSLGRSTYNEQFF.

The chain's CDR3 is CASSRDRDTYEQYF. CDR3 nucleotides: TGTGCCTCGAGCCGGGACAGGGATACCTACGAGCAGTACTTC. V and J are TRBV19 and TRBJ2-7, with 9 nucleotides matching TRBD1. V shed 11 bases, J shed 2 bases, and the junction held 10 bases outside the gene matches. CDR3 size: 14 residues. Germline V gene sequence: CDR1 LNHDA, CDR2 SQIVND (reference sequence).